Below, 16 T cell receptor beta chains from the same sample are listed, as sequenced in a study of regulatory T cells in long-lasting Graves disease. Time point defined: newly diagnosed GD, antithyroid drugs for less than 3 months. PBMC-derived RNA was used for the TCR library. Libraries of TCR beta came from iRepertoire HTBI primers plus Arm-PCR of CDR3 regions. TCRdb reanalysed the multiplex PCR reads using MiXCR and keeps one entry per CDR3 protein. The sample consists of around 320,000 distinct CDR3 sequences, approximately 15% of them appearing once. Separately, the same data were catalogued under a study of T cells in Graves' hyperthyroidism and ophthalmopathy.

This specimen consisted of peripheral blood mononuclear cells (PBMCs), obtained at new diagnosis, from a patient treated with antithyroid drugs. These receptor sequences come from a man aged 35 to 55 with Graves disease.

This clonotype has ten or more counts. The V call is TRBV20-1, the J call TRBJ1-4; a weak D match, TRBD1 (6 bases). CDR1 and CDR2 (germline): DFQATT, SNEGSKA (reference sequence). This CDR3 comprises 13 residues. V was trimmed by 3 bases and J by 7 bases, leaving 12 bases between them. In DNA form, the CDR3 reads TGCAGTGCTAGCGGGGGGGCGAGTGAAAAACTGTTTTTT. It specifies CSASGGASEKLFF.

This clonotype showed up many times. The CDR3 loop reads CASSLFISTEAFF. CDR3 in DNA: TGTGCCAGCAGTTTATTCATCAGCACTGAAGCTTTCTTT. The chain combines TRBV12-3 or TRBV12-4 with TRBJ1-1; D unresolved. The CDR3 has 13 amino acids. V shed 2 bases and J shed 4 bases, with 8 bases lying between them.

This clonotype has just a few counts. The chain has TRBV10-3 and TRBJ2-6; D is ambiguous. Trimming shortened V by 3 bases and J by 0 bases, and 6 bases separated the two germline ends. The CDR3 has 15 residues. CDR1 and CDR2 from the germline V gene are ENHRY and SYGVKD. CDR3: CAISDGRSGANVLTF. The CDR3, as DNA: TGTGCCATCAGTGATGGGCGCTCTGGGGCCAACGTCCTGACTTTC.

The chain combines TRBV7-9 with TRBJ2-5; D is perhaps TRBD1 (6 bases). The CDR3 spans 14 residues. Trimming took 5 bases from V and 7 from J, leaving 17 bases between them. Germline V gene data show CDR1 as SEHNR and CDR2 as FQNEAQ (reference sequence). The CDR3 loop reads CASSARTAPLTQYF. DNA of the CDR3: TGTGCCAGCAGCGCAAGGACAGCGCCCCTGACCCAGTACTTC.

This clonotype appeared a few times. With only one base between it and a far larger clone, this is likely a read error. This chain joins TRBV4-2 and TRBJ2-3; no clear D gene. The better agreement between TRBJ1-1 and the DNA end casts doubt on the J call. Germline V gene sequence: CDR1 LGHNA, CDR2 YNFKEQ. The CDR3 runs to 14 residues. The CDR3, as DNA: TGTGCCAGCAGCCAAGGGGGTATGAGCACTGAAGCTTTCTTT. This codes for CASSQGGMSTEAFF.

This clonotype was recorded a few times. Without the conserved terminal phenylalanine or tryptophan, this CDR3 likely stems from a read error. The chain uses TRBV11-1 and TRBJ2-1, with TRBD2 matching over 7 bases. The J call may be in error: the DNA end matches TRBJ2-4 better. Germline V gene sequence: CDR1 SGHAT, CDR2 FQDESV (reference sequence). This CDR3 region has 17 residues. CDR3 protein: CANSLAPISTAGDIQYL. Written as DNA, the CDR3 is TGTGCCAACAGCTTAGCCCCAATATCAACGGCGGGAGACATTCAGTACCTC.

The J gene is TRBJ2-7, the V gene TRBV29-1, with a possible D match to TRBD2 (5 bases). Germline lookup yields CDR1 SQVTM and CDR2 ANQGSEA. There are 15 residues in the CDR3. Trimming pared 4 bases from V and 6 bases from J, leaving 22 bases between. CDR3 loop: CSVVTGILRTGEQYF. DNA of the CDR3: TGCAGCGTTGTTACGGGGATACTTAGGACTGGCGAGCAGTACTTC.

This clonotype occurred a few times. This chain joins TRBV19 and TRBJ2-2, with a weak D call TRBD2 (5 bases). Germline V lookup: CDR1 LNHDA, CDR2 SQIVND (reference sequence). V was clipped by 8 bases and J by 13 bases, with 17 bases between them. The CDR3 sequence is 12 residues long. This CDR3 reads CASGMRASRLFF. CDR3 sequence (DNA): TGTGCCAGTGGGATGAGGGCGAGTAGGCTGTTTTTT.

This clonotype has ten or more counts. This chain links TRBV5-1 with TRBJ2-5; D uncertain. V shed 0 bases and J shed 2 bases, with 11 bases lying between them. Germline lookup yields CDR1 SGHRS and CDR2 YFSETQ. The CDR3 is 15 amino acids. The CDR3: CASSLGANAQETQYF. Written as DNA, the CDR3 is TGCGCCAGCAGCTTGGGAGCCAACGCGCAAGAGACCCAGTACTTC.

This clonotype was recorded at least ten times. The V and J genes are TRBV2 and TRBJ2-3; 7 positions match TRBD1. Trimming at V came to 6 bases and at J to 1 base, leaving 7 bases not matched to a gene. Per the germline V gene, CDR1 is SNHLY and CDR2 is FYNNEI. The CDR3 has 15 residues. Here the CDR3 reads CASSDDRVGTDTQYF. DNA for the CDR3: TGTGCCAGCAGCGACGACAGGGTCGGCACAGATACGCAGTATTTT.

This clonotype was seen at least ten times. The gene calls are TRBV11-2 and TRBJ2-3; D unresolved. The CDR3 loop spans 16 amino acids. The germline gives CDR1 SGHAT, CDR2 FQNNGV. V lost 4 bases, J lost 0 bases, and 14 bases lay in between. The CDR3 reads CASSSLRITSTDTQYF. In DNA form, the CDR3 reads TGTGCCAGCAGCTCCCTCCGGATAACTAGCACAGATACGCAGTATTTT.

This clonotype has only a few counts. This may be a read error: a much more frequent sequence differs by one nucleotide. The chain couples TRBV24-1 to TRBJ1-4, with D possibly being TRBD1 (6 bases). The ends were cut back, 7 bases at V and 6 bases at J, with 17 bases in the middle. The CDR3 extends over 15 amino acids. CDR1 KGHDR and CDR2 SFDVKD come from the germline V gene. As DNA, the CDR3 is TGTGCCACCAGCGATCCGGAACAGGGAGATGAAAAACTGTTTTTT. It encodes CATSDPEQGDEKLFF.

J is TRBJ2-7 and V is TRBV5-1; TRBD2 matches 8 bases. Trimming removed 6 bases from V and 6 bases from J; junction bases left unmatched: 11. The germline V gene encodes CDR1 SGHRS and CDR2 YFSETQ. The CDR3 spans 14 residues. This CDR3 is CASMETSGLGEQYF. CDR3 DNA sequence: TGCGCCAGCATGGAAACTAGCGGATTGGGCGAGCAGTACTTC.

There are many counts of this clonotype. V and J are TRBV20-1 and TRBJ2-3; no definite D call. The V gene lost 0 bases and the J gene lost 1 base, with 8 bases spanning the gap. The CDR3 extends over 14 amino acids. Germline V CDR1 and CDR2: DFQATT, SNEGSKA (reference sequence). CDR3 nucleotide sequence: TGCAGTGCTAGAGATACGCGGCGCACAGATACGCAGTATTTT. Protein: CSARDTRRTDTQYF.

V is TRBV4-3 and J is TRBJ1-4; D gene ambiguous. Trimming pared 0 bases from V and 8 bases from J, leaving 13 bases between. The CDR3 is 15 residues long. CDR1 LGHNA and CDR2 YSLEER come from the germline V gene. As DNA, the CDR3 is TGCGCCAGCAGCCAAGATTATAAACCCGGCGAAAAACTGTTTTTT. Translated, it gives CASSQDYKPGEKLFF.

This clonotype showed up many times. V usage is TRBV11-2 and J usage is TRBJ1-1, with D maybe TRBD1 (6 bases). Germline CDR1 and CDR2: SGHAT and FQNNGV. There are 14 residues in the CDR3. V was shortened by 1 base and J by 7 bases, with 13 bases between the two germline ends. CDR3: CASSLVLGGHEAFF. The CDR3 DNA reads as TGTGCCAGCAGCTTAGTTTTGGGGGGACATGAAGCTTTCTTT.